This entry is about one T cell receptor (beta chain). Some clones are missing from TCRdb's copy, which holds only in-frame ones; the method was immunoSEQ multiplex PCR. The sample lists about 160,000 clones; nearly 96% were seen once. This record belongs to a study of control samples from healthy donors and cancer patients. Per germline, CDR1 MNHEY and CDR2 SMNVEV (reference sequence). CDR3 size: 15 residues. Trimming at V came to 5 bases and at J to 3 bases, leaving 6 bases not matched to a gene. This TCR came from a woman younger than 45 in good health. This chain links TRBV27 with TRBJ2-7; the match to TRBD1 covers 11 bases. Specimen: blood. CDR3 in DNA: TGTGCCAGCAGTAGGGGGACAGGGGGTTTCTACGAGCAGTACTTC. Its protein is CASSRGTGGFYEQYF.